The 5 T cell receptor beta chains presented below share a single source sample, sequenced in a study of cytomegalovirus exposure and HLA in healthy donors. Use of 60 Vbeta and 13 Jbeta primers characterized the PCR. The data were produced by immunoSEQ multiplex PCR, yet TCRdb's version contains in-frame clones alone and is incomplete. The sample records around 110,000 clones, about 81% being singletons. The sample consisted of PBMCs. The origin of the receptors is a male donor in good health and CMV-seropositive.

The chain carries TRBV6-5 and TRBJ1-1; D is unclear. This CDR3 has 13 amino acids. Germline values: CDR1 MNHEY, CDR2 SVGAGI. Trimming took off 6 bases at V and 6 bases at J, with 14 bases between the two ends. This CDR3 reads CASSVRLFPEAFF. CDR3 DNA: TGTGCCAGCAGCGTCCGGTTATTCCCTGAAGCTTTCTTT.

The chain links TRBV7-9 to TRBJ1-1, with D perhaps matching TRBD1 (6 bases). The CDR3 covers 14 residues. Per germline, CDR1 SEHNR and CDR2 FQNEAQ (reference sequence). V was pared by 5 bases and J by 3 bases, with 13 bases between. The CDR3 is CASSLTGSHTEAFF. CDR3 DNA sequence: TGTGCCAGCAGCCTCACAGGGTCCCACACTGAAGCTTTCTTT.

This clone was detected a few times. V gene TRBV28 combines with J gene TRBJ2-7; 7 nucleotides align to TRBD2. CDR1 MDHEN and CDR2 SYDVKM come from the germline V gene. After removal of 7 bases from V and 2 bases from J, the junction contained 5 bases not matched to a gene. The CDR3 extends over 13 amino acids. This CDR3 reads CASTPAGTYEQYF. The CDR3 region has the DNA TGTGCCAGCACTCCAGCGGGGACCTACGAGCAGTACTTC.

DNA of the CDR3: TGTGCCAGCTCATCCGGACAGGGAAGCAATCAGCCCCAGCATTTT. Its translation is CASSSGQGSNQPQHF. The chain couples TRBV18 to TRBJ1-5; 8 nucleotides agree with TRBD1. The CDR3 contains 15 residues. V trimming: 5 bases; J trimming: 1 base; junction bases outside the gene matches: 4. Germline CDR1 is KGHSH and CDR2 is LQKENI.

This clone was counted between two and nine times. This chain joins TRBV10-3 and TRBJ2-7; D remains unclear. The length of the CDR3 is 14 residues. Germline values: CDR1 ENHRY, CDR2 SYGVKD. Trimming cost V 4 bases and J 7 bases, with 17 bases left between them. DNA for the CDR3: TGTGCCATCAGTGGCCTAGTTAATCCGCAAGAGCAGTACTTC. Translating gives CAISGLVNPQEQYF.